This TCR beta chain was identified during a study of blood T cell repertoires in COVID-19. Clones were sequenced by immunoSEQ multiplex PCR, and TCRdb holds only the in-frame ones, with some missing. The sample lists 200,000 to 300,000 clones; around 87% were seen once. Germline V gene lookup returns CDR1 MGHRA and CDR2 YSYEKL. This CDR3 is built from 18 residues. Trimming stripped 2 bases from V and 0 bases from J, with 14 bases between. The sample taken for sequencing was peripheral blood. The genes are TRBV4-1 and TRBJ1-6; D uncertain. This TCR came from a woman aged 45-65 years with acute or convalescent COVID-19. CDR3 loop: CASSQFVIVGSYNSPLHF. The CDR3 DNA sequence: TGCGCCAGCAGCCAATTTGTGATAGTTGGCTCCTATAATTCACCCCTCCACTTT.